These T cell receptor beta chains were read from a single sample in a study of shared clonotypes between healthy human individuals. TCRdb's copy holds only in-frame clones and misses some; the assay was immunoSEQ multiplex PCR. The table records a few million clones, around 95% of them present only once. Sequencing used naive CD4+ T cells sorted from blood. Receptors originate from a man aged 18 to 35 in good health. Both conserved end residues are part of each CDR3. Fields, in order: CDR3 length, D gene, clone size, V gene, J gene, CDR3 protein, CDR3 DNA. D genes are given only for firm matches. Not all rows give a size; the values are once, few, many and, for expanded clones, a class.

length: 12; D: .; size: .; V: TRBV10-1; J: TRBJ2-1; CDR3: CASSESLNEQFF; DNA: TGCGCCAGCAGTGAGTCGTTAAATGAGCAGTTCTTC
length: 14; D: .; size: .; V: TRBV18; J: TRBJ2-1; CDR3: CASSPPAGHNEQFF; DNA: TGTGCCAGCTCACCCCCGGCAGGACACAATGAGCAGTTCTTC
length: 16; D: .; size: once; V: TRBV6-6; J: TRBJ2-7; CDR3: CASSYSAKGEEYEQYF; DNA: TGTGCCAGCAGTTACTCTGCCAAGGGAGAAGAGTACGAGCAGTACTTC
length: 11; D: .; size: .; V: TRBV6-5; J: TRBJ1-1; CDR3: CASQGITEAFF; DNA: TGTGCCAGCCAGGGTATAACTGAAGCTTTCTTT
length: 14; D: TRBD2; size: .; V: TRBV6-1; J: TRBJ2-7; CDR3: CASTGSGRRYEQYF; DNA: TGTGCCAGCACCGGGAGCGGGAGGAGGTACGAGCAGTACTTC
length: 14; D: TRBD1; size: .; V: TRBV7-2; J: TRBJ1-5; CDR3: CASSSWDSPGPQHF; DNA: TGTGCCAGCAGCTCCTGGGACAGTCCAGGGCCCCAGCATTTT
length: 11; D: .; size: .; V: TRBV27; J: TRBJ2-1; CDR3: CASRTGDEQFF; DNA: TGTGCCAGCAGGACGGGGGATGAGCAGTTCTTC
length: 14; D: TRBD2; size: .; V: TRBV2; J: TRBJ2-1; CDR3: CASRGLAGAGEQFF; DNA: TGTGCCAGCAGGGGACTAGCGGGAGCGGGTGAGCAGTTCTTC
length: 13; D: .; size: .; V: TRBV19; J: TRBJ2-7; CDR3: CASKQVGPYEQYF; DNA: TGTGCCAGTAAACAGGTCGGTCCCTACGAGCAGTACTTC
length: 13; D: TRBD1; size: .; V: TRBV30; J: TRBJ1-2; CDR3: CAWSGDRDRGYTF; DNA: TGTGCCTGGAGTGGGGACAGGGACAGGGGCTACACCTTC
length: 12; D: .; size: .; V: TRBV30; J: TRBJ2-5; CDR3: CAWSVRRETQYF; DNA: TGTGCCTGGAGTGTCCGTCGTGAGACCCAGTACTTC
length: 11; D: .; size: .; V: TRBV19; J: TRBJ1-4; CDR3: CASSAELKLFF; DNA: TGTGCCAGTAGTGCGGAATTAAAACTGTTTTTT
length: 18; D: TRBD1; size: .; V: TRBV5-1; J: TRBJ1-5; CDR3: CASRAVGQGLYSNQPQHF; DNA: TGCGCCAGCAGAGCTGTTGGACAGGGCCTTTATAGCAATCAGCCCCAGCATTTT
length: 13; D: TRBD1; size: .; V: TRBV6-1; J: TRBJ2-7; CDR3: CASIRTGGYEQYF; DNA: TGTGCCAGCATCCGGACAGGGGGCTACGAGCAGTACTTC
length: 15; D: .; size: once; V: TRBV5-6; J: TRBJ1-1; CDR3: CASSLGQVMNTEAFF; DNA: TGTGCCAGCAGCTTAGGACAAGTCATGAACACTGAAGCTTTCTTT
length: 15; D: .; size: .; V: TRBV19; J: TRBJ1-5; CDR3: CIPRGRQYSNQPQHF; DNA: TGTATACCTAGGGGCCGACAATATAGCAATCAGCCCCAGCATTTT
length: 15; D: .; size: few; V: TRBV5-1; J: TRBJ2-4; CDR3: CASSPSWVAKNIQYF; DNA: TGCGCCAGCAGCCCGAGTTGGGTAGCCAAAAACATTCAGTACTTC
length: 13; D: .; size: .; V: TRBV7-8; J: TRBJ2-7; CDR3: CASSFQGGHEQYF; DNA: TGTGCCAGCAGCTTTCAGGGGGGCCACGAGCAGTACTTC
length: 13; D: .; size: .; V: TRBV11-2; J: TRBJ1-1; CDR3: CASSSQGNSEAFF; DNA: TGTGCCAGCAGTTCACAGGGAAACTCTGAAGCTTTCTTT
length: 16; D: TRBD1; size: .; V: TRBV30; J: TRBJ2-7; CDR3: CAWSPPPGTGVYEQYF; DNA: TGTGCCTGGAGTCCCCCCCCCGGGACAGGGGTTTATGAGCAGTACTTC
length: 15; D: TRBD1; size: .; V: TRBV29-1; J: TRBJ2-2; CDR3: CSVHSGQGMTGELFF; DNA: TGCAGCGTCCACTCGGGACAGGGGATGACCGGGGAGCTGTTTTTT
length: 20; D: TRBD1; size: .; V: TRBV4-1; J: TRBJ1-6; CDR3: CASSQDDPTQGRTYNSPLHF; DNA: TGCGCCAGCAGCCAAGATGACCCAACACAGGGGCGCACCTATAATTCACCCCTCCACTTT
length: 16; D: TRBD2; size: .; V: TRBV15; J: TRBJ2-7; CDR3: CATSRDRVAGAYEQYF; DNA: TGTGCCACCAGCAGAGATCGTGTAGCGGGGGCCTACGAGCAGTACTTC
length: 15; D: .; size: .; V: TRBV6-5; J: TRBJ1-2; CDR3: CASSFRAITNYGYTF; DNA: TGTGCCAGCAGTTTCAGGGCCATAACTAACTATGGCTACACCTTC
length: 13; D: TRBD1; size: .; V: TRBV10-2; J: TRBJ1-1; CDR3: CASSGQGGTEAFF; DNA: TGCGCCAGCAGTGGACAGGGCGGCACTGAAGCTTTCTTT
length: 14; D: .; size: .; V: TRBV30; J: TRBJ1-5; CDR3: CAWSVVNSGKPQHF; DNA: TGTGCCTGGAGTGTAGTAAACTCAGGGAAGCCCCAGCATTTT
length: 13; D: .; size: .; V: TRBV2; J: TRBJ2-7; CDR3: CASSTQGRREQYF; DNA: TGTGCCAGCAGTACTCAGGGGCGCCGGGAGCAGTACTTC
length: 12; D: .; size: .; V: TRBV7-9; J: TRBJ1-2; CDR3: CASSLDDRGYTF; DNA: TGTGCCAGCAGCTTAGATGACCGTGGCTACACCTTC
length: 15; D: .; size: .; V: TRBV2; J: TRBJ1-3; CDR3: CASGARQSSGNTIYF; DNA: TGTGCCAGCGGAGCAAGGCAAAGCTCTGGAAACACCATATATTTT
length: 17; D: TRBD2; size: .; V: TRBV18; J: TRBJ2-7; CDR3: CASSPAGGYDESYEQYF; DNA: TGTGCCAGCTCACCCGCCGGGGGGTATGACGAGTCCTACGAGCAGTACTTC
length: 12; D: .; size: .; V: TRBV2; J: TRBJ2-7; CDR3: CASRRTALEQYF; DNA: TGTGCCAGCAGACGGACTGCTCTCGAGCAGTACTTC
length: 9; D: .; size: .; V: TRBV7-9; J: TRBJ2-1; CDR3: CAPGASFFF; DNA: TGTGCCCCAGGGGCTAGTTTCTTCTTC
length: 15; D: TRBD2; size: .; V: TRBV11-3; J: TRBJ2-1; CDR3: CASSLEGGRYNEQFF; DNA: TGTGCCAGCAGCTTAGAGGGAGGGAGGTACAATGAGCAGTTCTTC
length: 14; D: .; size: .; V: TRBV18; J: TRBJ2-5; CDR3: CASSPGLPMETQYF; DNA: TGTGCCAGCTCACCAGGTCTTCCCATGGAGACCCAGTACTTC
length: 13; D: .; size: .; V: TRBV29-1; J: TRBJ2-5; CDR3: CSVERNSQETQYF; DNA: TGCAGCGTTGAACGTAACAGCCAAGAGACCCAGTACTTC
length: 15; D: .; size: .; V: TRBV7-6; J: TRBJ2-1; CDR3: CASSLDGVSYNEQFF; DNA: TGTGCCAGCAGCTTAGATGGGGTGTCCTACAATGAGCAGTTCTTC
length: 16; D: TRBD2; size: once; V: TRBV5-6; J: TRBJ2-7; CDR3: CASSTTGTSRNYEQYF; DNA: TGTGCCAGCAGCACTACCGGGACTAGCAGAAACTACGAGCAGTACTTC
length: 15; D: .; size: .; V: TRBV7-2; J: TRBJ2-1; CDR3: CASSFSSSSYNEQFF; DNA: TGTGCCAGCAGCTTTTCCAGCAGCTCCTACAATGAGCAGTTCTTC
length: 13; D: .; size: .; V: TRBV14; J: TRBJ2-1; CDR3: CASSQDRTGRQFF; DNA: TGTGCCAGCAGCCAAGATCGTACAGGAAGGCAGTTCTTC
length: 16; D: .; size: once; V: TRBV5-1; J: TRBJ1-2; CDR3: CASSSKGQEPNYGYTF; DNA: TGCGCCAGCAGTTCAAAAGGGCAGGAGCCTAACTATGGCTACACCTTC
length: 14; D: TRBD2; size: .; V: TRBV7-3; J: TRBJ2-5; CDR3: CASSLGLAGETQYF; DNA: TGTGCCAGCAGCTTAGGACTAGCGGGGGAGACCCAGTACTTC
length: 19; D: TRBD1; size: .; V: TRBV14; J: TRBJ1-5; CDR3: CASSPVVGKGASSNQPQHF; DNA: TGTGCCAGCAGCCCCGTAGTCGGAAAGGGGGCAAGTAGCAATCAGCCCCAGCATTTT